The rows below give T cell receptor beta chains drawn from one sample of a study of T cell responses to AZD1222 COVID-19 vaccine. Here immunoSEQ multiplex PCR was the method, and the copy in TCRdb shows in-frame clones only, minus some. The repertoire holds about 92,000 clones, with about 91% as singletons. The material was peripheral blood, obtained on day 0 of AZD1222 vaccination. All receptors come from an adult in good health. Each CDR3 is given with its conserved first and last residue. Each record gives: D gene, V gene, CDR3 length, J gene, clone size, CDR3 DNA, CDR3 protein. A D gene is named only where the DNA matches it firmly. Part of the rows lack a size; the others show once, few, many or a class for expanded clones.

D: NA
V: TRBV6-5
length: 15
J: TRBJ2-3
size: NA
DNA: TGTGCCAGCAGTCTTGGGACTTCCTACACAGATACGCAGTATTTT
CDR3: CASSLGTSYTDTQYF

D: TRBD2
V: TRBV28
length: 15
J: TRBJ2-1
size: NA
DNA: TGTGCCAGCAGCCTTAGCGGGAGCTCCTACAATGAGCAGTTCTTC
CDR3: CASSLSGSSYNEQFF

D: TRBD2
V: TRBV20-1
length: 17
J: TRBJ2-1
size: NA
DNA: TGCAGTGCCAGTTCCCCTCGGGGTAGCGGGGGGACTAATGAGCAGTTCTTC
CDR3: CSASSPRGSGGTNEQFF

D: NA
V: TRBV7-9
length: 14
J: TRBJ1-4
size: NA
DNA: TGTGCCAGCAGCAATTCGGGGACACTCGAAAAACTGTTTTTT
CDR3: CASSNSGTLEKLFF

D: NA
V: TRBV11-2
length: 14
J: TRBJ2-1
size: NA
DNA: TGTGCCAGCAGCTTATCTCTTCTCGTGAATGAGCAGTTCTTC
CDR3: CASSLSLLVNEQFF

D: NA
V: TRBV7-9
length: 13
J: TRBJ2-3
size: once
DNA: TGTGCCAGCAGCTCTAGACTTCTTGATACGCAGTATTTT
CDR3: CASSSRLLDTQYF

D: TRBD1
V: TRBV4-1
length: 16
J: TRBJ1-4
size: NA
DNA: TGCGCCAGCAGCCAGGGCCAGGGGGGAGGAAATGAAAAACTGTTTTTT
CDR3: CASSQGQGGGNEKLFF

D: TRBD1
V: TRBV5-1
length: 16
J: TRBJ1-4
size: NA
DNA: TGCGCCAGCAGCTTGGTGACAGGGGCTACTAATGAAAAACTGTTTTTT
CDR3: CASSLVTGATNEKLFF

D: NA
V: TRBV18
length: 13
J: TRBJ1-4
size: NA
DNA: TGTGCCAGCTCACCGGACCAGGGCCACAGGGTGTTTTTT
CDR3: CASSPDQGHRVFF

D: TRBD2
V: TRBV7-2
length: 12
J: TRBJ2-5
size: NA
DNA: TGTGCTACGGGGGGGCTGGGGGAGACCCAGTACTTC
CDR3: CATGGLGETQYF

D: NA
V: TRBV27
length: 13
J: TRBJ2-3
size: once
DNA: TGTGCCAGCAGGACCCTTAGCACAGATACGCAGTATTTT
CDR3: CASRTLSTDTQYF

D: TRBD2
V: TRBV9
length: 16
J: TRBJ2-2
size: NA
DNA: TGTGCCAGCAGCGTTGCCGGGGGGATGAACACCGGGGAGCTGTTTTTT
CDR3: CASSVAGGMNTGELFF

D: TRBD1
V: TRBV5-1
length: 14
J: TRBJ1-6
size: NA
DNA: TGCGCCAGCAGTCCGAGGGGGCGCGATTCACCCCTCCACTTT
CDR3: CASSPRGRDSPLHF

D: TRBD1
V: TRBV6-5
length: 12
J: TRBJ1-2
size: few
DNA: TGTGCCACAGGGGACAGGGAGAATGGCTACACCTTC
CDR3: CATGDRENGYTF

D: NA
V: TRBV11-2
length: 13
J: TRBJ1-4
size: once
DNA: TGTGCCAGCAGCTTACAGGGTTGGGAAAAACTGTTTTTT
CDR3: CASSLQGWEKLFF

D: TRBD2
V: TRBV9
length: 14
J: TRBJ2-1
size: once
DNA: TGTGCCAGCAGCCCTGGACTAGCCGACAATGAGCAGTTCTTC
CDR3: CASSPGLADNEQFF

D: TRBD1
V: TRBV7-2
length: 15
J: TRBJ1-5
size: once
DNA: TGTGCCAGCAGCCCCCGGACAGGAGAAGGTCAGCCCCAGCATTTT
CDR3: CASSPRTGEGQPQHF

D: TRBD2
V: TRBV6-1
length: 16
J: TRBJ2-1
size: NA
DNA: TGTGCCAGCAGTGAATTAGCGGGAGGGGATTACAATGAGCAGTTCTTC
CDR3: CASSELAGGDYNEQFF

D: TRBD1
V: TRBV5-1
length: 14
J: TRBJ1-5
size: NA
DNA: TGCGCCAGCAGCTTGGACAGGGGGAATCAGCCCCAGCATTTT
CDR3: CASSLDRGNQPQHF

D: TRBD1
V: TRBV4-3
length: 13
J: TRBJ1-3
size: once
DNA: TGCGCCAGCAGCCGAGGGGGCGGAAACACCATATATTTT
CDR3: CASSRGGGNTIYF

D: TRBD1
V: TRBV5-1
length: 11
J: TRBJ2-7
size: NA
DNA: TGCGCCAGCAGCACCGACAGGGTAAAGTACTTC
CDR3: CASSTDRVKYF

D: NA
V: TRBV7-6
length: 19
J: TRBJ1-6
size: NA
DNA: TGTGCCAGCAGCTTAACCCTCGACAGCTTTAGCTCCTATAATTCACCCCTCCACTTT
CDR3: CASSLTLDSFSSYNSPLHF

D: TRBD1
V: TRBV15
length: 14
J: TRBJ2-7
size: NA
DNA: TGTGCCACCAGCAGAAAGCCTACAGGGGACGAGCAGTACTTC
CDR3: CATSRKPTGDEQYF

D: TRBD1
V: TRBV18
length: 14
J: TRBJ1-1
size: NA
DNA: TGTGCCAGCTCACCGCTGCAGGGGGACACTGAAGCTTTCTTT
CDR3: CASSPLQGDTEAFF

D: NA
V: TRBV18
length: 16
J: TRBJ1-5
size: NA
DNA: TGTGCCAGCTCACCACGGGCAGGGATGAGCAATCAGCCCCAGCATTTT
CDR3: CASSPRAGMSNQPQHF

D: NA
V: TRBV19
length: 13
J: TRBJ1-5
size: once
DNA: TGTGCCAGTCAGATCTGGGGGGCTCAGCCCCAGCATTTT
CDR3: CASQIWGAQPQHF

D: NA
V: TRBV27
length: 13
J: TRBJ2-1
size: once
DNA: TGTGCCAGCCGACTTACGCTGGGCAATGAGCAGTTCTTC
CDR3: CASRLTLGNEQFF

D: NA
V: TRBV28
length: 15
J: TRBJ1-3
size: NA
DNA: TGTGCCAGCAGTCCCCGGGGCGGGTCTGGAAACACCATATATTTT
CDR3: CASSPRGGSGNTIYF

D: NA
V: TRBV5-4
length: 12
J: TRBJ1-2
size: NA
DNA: TGTGCCAGCAGTAAGGAGGCCATCGGCTACACCTTC
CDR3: CASSKEAIGYTF

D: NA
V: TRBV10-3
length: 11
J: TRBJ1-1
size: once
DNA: TGTGCCATCAGTGAAGACACTGAAGCTTTCTTT
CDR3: CAISEDTEAFF

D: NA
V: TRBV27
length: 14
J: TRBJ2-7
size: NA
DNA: TGTGCCAGCAGTTTAAGGGGAATTCTTTACGAGCAGTACTTC
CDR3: CASSLRGILYEQYF

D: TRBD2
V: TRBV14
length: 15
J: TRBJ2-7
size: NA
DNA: TGTGCCAGCAGCCAGTTAGCGGGGGGGACCTACGAGCAGTACTTC
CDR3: CASSQLAGGTYEQYF

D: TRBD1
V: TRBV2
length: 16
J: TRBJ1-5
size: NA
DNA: TGTGCCAGCACCGAGCCGGACAGGGCGAGCAATCAGCCCCAGCATTTT
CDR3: CASTEPDRASNQPQHF

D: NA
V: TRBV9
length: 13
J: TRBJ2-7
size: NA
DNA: TGTGCCAGCAGCCCCGGGACTCAGGGAGAGCAGTACTTC
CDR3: CASSPGTQGEQYF

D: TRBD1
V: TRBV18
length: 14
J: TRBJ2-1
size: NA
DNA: TGTGCCAGCTCACTGACAGGGCCGGAGCTAGGGCAGTTCTTC
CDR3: CASSLTGPELGQFF

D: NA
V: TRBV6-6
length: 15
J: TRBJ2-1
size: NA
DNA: TGTGCCAGCAGTTTACAGGGGGGGTCCTACAATGAGCAGTTCTTC
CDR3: CASSLQGGSYNEQFF

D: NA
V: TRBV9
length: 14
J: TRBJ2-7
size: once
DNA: TGTGCCAGCAGCCCAAGACCCGGGGCGGACGAGCAGTACTTC
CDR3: CASSPRPGADEQYF

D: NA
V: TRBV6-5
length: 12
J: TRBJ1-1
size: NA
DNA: TGTGCCAGCAAGGACAGCACTACTGAAGCTTTCTTT
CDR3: CASKDSTTEAFF

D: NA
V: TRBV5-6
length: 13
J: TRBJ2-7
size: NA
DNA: TGTGCCAGCAGCCTGGGGACAACCTACGAGCAGTACTTC
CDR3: CASSLGTTYEQYF

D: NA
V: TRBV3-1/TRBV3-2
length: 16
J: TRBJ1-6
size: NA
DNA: TGTGCCAGCAGCCAAGGTGTAGCCAGCCGAAATTCACCCCTCCACTTT
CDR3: CASSQGVASRNSPLHF

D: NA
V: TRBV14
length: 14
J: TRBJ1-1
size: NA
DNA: TGTGCCAGCAGCCAAGAACCCGCGTGGCACCAAGCTTTCTTT
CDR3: CASSQEPAWHQAFF

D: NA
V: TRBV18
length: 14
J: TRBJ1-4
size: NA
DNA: TGTGCCAGCTCACCCGGACCAACTAATGAAAAACTGTTTTTT
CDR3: CASSPGPTNEKLFF

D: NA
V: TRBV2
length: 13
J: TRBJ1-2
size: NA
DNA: TGTGCCAGCAGTGACCAGGGTAGTTATGGCTACACCTTC
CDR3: CASSDQGSYGYTF

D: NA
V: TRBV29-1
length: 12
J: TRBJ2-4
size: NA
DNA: TGCAGCGTTGGGGCTGGAGGAAACATTCAGTACTTC
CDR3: CSVGAGGNIQYF

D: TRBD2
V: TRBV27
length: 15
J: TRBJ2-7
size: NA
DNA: TGTGCCAGCAGTTCCAGGGTAGCGGGAGCTATCGAGCAGTACTTC
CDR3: CASSSRVAGAIEQYF

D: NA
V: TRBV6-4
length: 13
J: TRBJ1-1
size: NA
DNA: TGTGCCAGCAGTGCTAGAGAGAACACTGAAGCTTTCTTT
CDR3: CASSARENTEAFF

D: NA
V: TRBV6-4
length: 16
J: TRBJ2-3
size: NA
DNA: TGTGCCAGCAGTGACCGAGCAGGGTCGGGCACAGATACGCAGTATTTT
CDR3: CASSDRAGSGTDTQYF

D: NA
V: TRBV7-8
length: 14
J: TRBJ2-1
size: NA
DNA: TGTGCCAGCAGCTTAGACGTTTCCTACAATGAGCAGTTCTTC
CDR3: CASSLDVSYNEQFF

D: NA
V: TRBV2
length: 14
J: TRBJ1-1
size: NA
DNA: TGTGCCAGCAGTGTCCGGACGGGGAACACTGAAGCTTTCTTT
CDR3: CASSVRTGNTEAFF

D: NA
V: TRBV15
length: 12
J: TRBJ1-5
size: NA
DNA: TGTGCCACCAGCAGAGGGATGCAGCCCCAGCATTTT
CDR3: CATSRGMQPQHF

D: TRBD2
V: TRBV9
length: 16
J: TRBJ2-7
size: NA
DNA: TGTGCCAGCAGCCCCGGGGTGCTAGCGGGAATGAGGGAGCAGTACTTC
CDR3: CASSPGVLAGMREQYF

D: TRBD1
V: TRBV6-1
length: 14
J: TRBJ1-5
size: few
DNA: TGTGCCAGCAGTGAAGGACAGGGCGGGCAGCCCCAGCATTTT
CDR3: CASSEGQGGQPQHF

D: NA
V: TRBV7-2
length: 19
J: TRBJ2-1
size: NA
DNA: TGTGCCAGCAGCTTTTCGATCTTCCAAAGAGGACAGAAATACAATGAGCAGTTCTTC
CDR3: CASSFSIFQRGQKYNEQFF